The 14 T cell receptor beta chains below all came from one sample that was sequenced in a study of blood T cell repertoires in COVID-19. Repertoires were generated with immunoSEQ multiplex PCR, while TCRdb's copy carries only in-frame clones and drops some. The sample holds 70,000 to 90,000 clones; roughly 80% are singletons and the top ten take 18%. Sequenced input: peripheral blood. These receptors were taken from a woman aged 55-69 years with acute or convalescent COVID-19.

V gene TRBV5-1 combines with J gene TRBJ2-3, with 7 bases aligning to TRBD2. Germline V gene data show CDR1 as SGHRS and CDR2 as YFSETQ. This CDR3 is built from 14 residues. The junction had 9 bases not matched to a gene; V was cut back by 4 bases and J by 7 bases. The CDR3 nucleotides read TGCGCCAGCAGCCCCCGACTAGCTAGGAATACGCAGTATTTT. Amino acids: CASSPRLARNTQYF. Together with reference TRBV5-1 and TRBJ2-3, the CDR3 gives the full variable domain: KAGVTQTPRYLIKTRGQQVTLSCSPISGHRSVSWYQQTPGQGLQFLFEYFSETQRNKGNFPGRFSGRQFSNSRSEMNVSTLELGDSALYLCASSPRLARNTQYFGPGTRLTVL.

In regard to this clone: The identical CDR3 is also encoded by other nucleotide sequences in the sample. The chain carries TRBV28 and TRBJ1-6, with TRBD1 identical over 10 bases. V dropped 6 bases and J dropped 4; count of bases not matched to a gene: 3. The CDR3 runs to 15 residues. Germline V CDR1 and CDR2: MDHEN, SYDVKM. The CDR3: CASSLGQGYNSPLHF. For the CDR3, the DNA is TGTGCCAGCAGCCTGGGACAGGGGTATAATTCACCCCTCCACTTT.

The CDR3 loop is CASSGRDFGNSPLHF. CDR3 sequence (DNA): TGCGCCAGCAGCGGCCGGGACTTTGGTAATTCACCCCTCCACTTT. The J gene is TRBJ1-6, the V gene TRBV5-1; D is possibly TRBD1 (5 bases). The germline V gene encodes CDR1 SGHRS and CDR2 YFSETQ. V was trimmed by 4 bases and J by 6 bases, leaving 14 bases between them. The CDR3 contains 15 residues.

The chain combines TRBV25-1 with TRBJ2-1; 10 positions agree with TRBD1. The CDR3 totals 18 residues. Per germline, CDR1 MGHDK and CDR2 SYGVNS. J lost 0 bases, V lost 6 bases, and 11 bases had no gene match. The CDR3 sequence: CASSRRTGTGASYNEQFF. The CDR3 nucleotides are TGTGCCAGCAGCAGAAGAACCGGGACAGGGGCCTCCTACAATGAGCAGTTCTTC.

V usage is TRBV5-1 and J usage is TRBJ2-5, with D perhaps matching TRBD2 (5 bases). The CDR3 contains 14 residues. Looked up from germline, CDR1 is SGHRS and CDR2 is YFSETQ. The V gene lost 0 bases and the J gene lost 9 bases, with 15 bases spanning the gap. The CDR3 loop reads CASSLEGEFTAQYF. The CDR3 DNA is TGCGCCAGCAGCTTGGAGGGAGAGTTTACAGCCCAGTACTTC.

This sequence joins TRBV24-1 and TRBJ1-5, with 11 bases matching TRBD1. CDR1 and CDR2 from the germline V gene are KGHDR and SFDVKD. V trimming: 6 bases; J trimming: 4 bases; junction bases outside the gene matches: 7. This CDR3 region has 16 residues. The CDR3 DNA reads as TGTGCCACCAGTAATCCGGACAGGGGGCTTAATCAGCCCCAGCATTTT. It translates to CATSNPDRGLNQPQHF.

The chain couples TRBV30 to TRBJ1-6, with 7 bases fitting TRBD1. Germline V gene sequence: CDR1 GTSNPN, CDR2 SVGIG (reference sequence). V lost 0 bases to trimming and J lost 6 bases; unmatched junction nucleotides: 5. The CDR3 extends over 15 amino acids. The CDR3 reads CAWSVPGGLNSPLHF. The CDR3 DNA reads as TGTGCCTGGAGTGTACCAGGGGGTCTTAATTCACCCCTCCACTTT.

The table lists this clone with a few counts. The chain has TRBV5-4 and TRBJ1-1; TRBD1 matches 9 bases. Germline-derived CDR1 and CDR2 are SGHNT and YYREEE (reference sequence). Trimming cost V 2 bases and J 0 bases; bases outside gene matches: 11. The CDR3 consists of 18 residues. As DNA, the CDR3 is TGTGCCAGCAGCTTAGACAGGGGGAGAGTCGGCATGAACACTGAAGCTTTCTTT. Its protein is CASSLDRGRVGMNTEAFF.

V is TRBV10-1 and J is TRBJ2-3; D remains unclear. The germline V gene has CDR1 WNHNN and CDR2 SYGVQD (reference sequence). This CDR3 has 14 amino acids. V dropped 0 bases and J dropped 4 bases, with 8 bases sitting between them. CDR3 sequence (DNA): TGCGCCAGCAGTGAGTCAAACCAGGCAGATACGCAGTATTTT. This codes for CASSESNQADTQYF.

This rearrangement joins TRBV6-2 or TRBV6-3 to TRBJ1-1; D perhaps matches TRBD1 (6 bases). From germline, CDR1 is MNHEY and CDR2 SVGEGT. V dropped 5 bases and J dropped 0 bases, with 19 bases sitting between them. There are 17 residues in the CDR3. CDR3 sequence: CASSPPGGGAMNTEAFF. The CDR3 DNA is TGTGCCAGCAGTCCCCCCGGGGGGGGCGCGATGAACACTGAAGCTTTCTTT.

The chain combines TRBV7-9 with TRBJ1-2, with D hard to call. The V gene's germline CDR1 is SEHNR and CDR2 FQNEAQ (reference sequence). The V and J ends lost 0 bases and 7 bases respectively, with 9 bases between them. The length of the CDR3 is 13 residues. The CDR3 protein is CASSLATAGGYTF. Written as DNA, the CDR3 is TGTGCCAGCAGCTTAGCGACCGCGGGTGGCTACACCTTC.

The chain carries TRBV19 and TRBJ1-4; possible D gene TRBD1, 5 bases. The V end was cut by 1 base, the J end by 8 bases, with 14 bases between. The CDR3 spans 15 residues. Germline V gives CDR1 LNHDA, CDR2 SQIVND (reference sequence). This chain's CDR3 is CASSIGGTRGEKLFF. CDR3 DNA: TGTGCCAGTAGTATAGGAGGGACTAGGGGAGAAAAACTGTTTTTT.

On this clone: The same CDR3 also results from other DNA sequences found in this sample. This chain uses TRBV11-3 with TRBJ2-1; tentative D call: TRBD1 (5 bases). CDR1 is SGHNT, CDR2 YENEEA, per germline. V lost 2 bases to trimming and J lost 4 bases, with 12 bases between them. The length of the CDR3 is 15 residues. The CDR3 here is CASSLQGSPYNEQFF. In DNA form, the CDR3 reads TGTGCCAGCAGCTTACAGGGCTCTCCTTACAATGAGCAGTTCTTC.

The chain has TRBV5-1 and TRBJ2-3; D might be TRBD1 (6 bases). The CDR3 spans 15 residues. The ends were cut back, 0 bases at V and 3 bases at J, with 11 bases in the middle. Germline V CDR1 and CDR2: SGHRS, YFSETQ. The CDR3 region is CASSLGPGATDTQYF. As DNA, the CDR3 is TGCGCCAGCAGCTTGGGTCCAGGGGCAACAGATACGCAGTATTTT.